Here is one T cell receptor (beta chain) with its context. This entry belongs to a study of blood T cell repertoires in COVID-19. V shed 5 bases and J shed 6 bases, with 16 bases lying between them. Germline loops: CDR1 SGHTA, CDR2 FQGNSA. The CDR3 is 15 residues long. Data came from immunoSEQ multiplex PCR; TCRdb stores just in-frame clones and leaves some out. The sample lists 250,000 to 400,000 clones; roughly 90% were seen once. The specimen sequenced was peripheral blood. V usage is TRBV7-2 and J usage is TRBJ1-4, with D possibly TRBD1 on 6 matching bases. The sequence came from a woman in her twenties or thirties with COVID-19, enrolled during active disease. The CDR3 spells CASSPRGNGDEKLFF. The CDR3 nucleotides read TGTGCCAGCAGCCCGAGGGGGAACGGGGATGAAAAACTGTTTTTT.